This TCR beta chain stems from a study of shared clonotypes between healthy human individuals. V was clipped by 3 bases and J by 14 bases, with 14 bases between them. Germline V CDR1 and CDR2: LNHDA, SQIVND (reference sequence). This CDR3 spans 12 amino acids. CD45RO-negative CD8 cells positively selected for CCR7 made up the naive population, which excluded terminally differentiated effector memory CD45RA+ cells. Method: immunoSEQ multiplex PCR; TCRdb's copy keeps in-frame clones and lacks some. The data show about 2.2 million clones, about 94% seen once. The chain couples TRBV19 to TRBJ2-1; weak D call: TRBD2 (6 bases). The sequenced material came from naive CD8+ T cells from PBMCs. The TCR originated in a man younger than 35 in good health. Some clones in this sample may be carry-over from other donors' samples. CDR3 region: CASSIYGGIEFF. The DNA of the CDR3 is TGTGCCAGTAGTATTTATGGCGGGATAGAGTTCTTC.